One sample yielded the 15 T cell receptor beta chains listed below, sequenced in a study of T-cell reconstitution after alpha-beta-depleted transplantation in children. Unique molecular identifiers were incorporated during preparation of the TCRbeta library. TCRdb itself ran the PCR reads through MiXCR, one entry per CDR3 protein. The sample has just over 950,000 distinct CDR3 sequences; roughly 29% are singletons. The sequenced sample was PBMCs, mostly from graft donor cells, obtained 360 days after TCRalphabeta/CD19-depleted stem cell transplant. These TCRs come from a boy under three years old who had a stem cell transplant for SCID, so the T cells may come from the graft donor.

In its sample, this clonotype was seen a few times. This chain joins TRBV18 and TRBJ1-1; possible D gene TRBD1, 6 bases. The germline V and J ends were trimmed by 3 bases and 6 bases, with 11 bases remaining between them. The CDR3 extends over 13 amino acids. Germline V gene lookup returns CDR1 KGHSH and CDR2 LQKENI. Written as DNA, the CDR3 is TGTGCCAGCTCACCGGGGGCGGGGTCTGAAGCTTTCTTT. It codes for CASSPGAGSEAFF. Full variable domain (missing parts from reference TRBV18 and TRBJ1-1): NAGVMQNPRHLVRRRGQEARLRCSPMKGHSHVYWYRQLPEEGLKFMVYLQKENIIDESGMPKERFSAEFPKEGPSILRIQQVVRGDSAAYFCASSPGAGSEAFFGQGTRLTVV.

The gene calls are TRBV20-1 and TRBJ2-5; a possible D gene is TRBD1 (5 bases). The V gene lost 3 bases and the J gene lost 5 bases, with 16 bases spanning the gap. This CDR3 contains 14 residues. Germline V CDR1 and CDR2: DFQATT, SNEGSKA (reference sequence). The CDR3 bases are TGCAGTGCTAGGCCCTCAGGGCTGGGGGAGACCCAGTACTTC. Translating gives CSARPSGLGETQYF.

J is TRBJ2-1 and V is TRBV5-1; 11 bases align to TRBD2. CDR3 length equals 15 residues. In germline, CDR1 is SGHRS, CDR2 YFSETQ. J gave up 10 bases and V 3 bases, and 9 bases lay outside the gene matches. The CDR3 DNA is TGCGCCAGCAGCTGGGCACTAGCGGGGGAGGGGGAGCAGTTCTTC. Translating gives CASSWALAGEGEQFF.

This clonotype was picked up a small number of times. The chain joins TRBV27 to TRBJ1-1; D not resolved. In germline, CDR1 is MNHEY, CDR2 SMNVEV (reference sequence). Deletions cut 6 bases from V and 1 base from J, with 12 bases between. The CDR3 is made up of 14 amino acids. The CDR3: CASRSLGRNTEAFF. CDR3 nucleotide sequence: TGTGCCAGCAGAAGTTTGGGCAGGAACACTGAAGCTTTCTTT.

This clonotype was seen a few times. The chain carries TRBV25-1 and TRBJ2-1, with D unresolved. V dropped 6 bases and J dropped 7 bases, with 7 bases sitting between them. The length of the CDR3 is 11 residues. Germline V lookup: CDR1 MGHDK, CDR2 SYGVNS. The CDR3 loop reads CASRDRNEQFF. In DNA form, the CDR3 reads TGTGCCAGCAGAGATAGGAATGAGCAGTTCTTC.

In this sample, this clonotype turned up a few times. The chain recombines TRBV5-1 with TRBJ2-2; D not certain. The V gene lost 0 bases and the J gene lost 6 bases, with 12 bases spanning the gap. The CDR3 consists of 15 residues. The germline V gene encodes CDR1 SGHRS and CDR2 YFSETQ. CDR3 in amino acids: CASSLGLKYAGELFF. The CDR3 DNA sequence: TGCGCCAGCAGCTTGGGATTAAAGTACGCCGGGGAGCTGTTTTTT.

The chain couples TRBV12-3 or TRBV12-4 to TRBJ2-1; 9 nucleotides align to TRBD1. CDR3 length equals 15 residues. V lost 5 bases and J lost 4; bases outside the gene matches: 6. This CDR3 is CASSPDRGVYNEQFF. The CDR3 region has the DNA TGTGCCAGCAGTCCGGACAGGGGAGTATACAATGAGCAGTTCTTC.

There are a few counts of this clonotype. J is TRBJ2-5 and V is TRBV5-1; tentatively, D is TRBD1 (5 bases). The V end lost 4 bases, the J end lost 0 bases, and 16 bases lay between the germline ends. The CDR3 covers 16 residues. Per the germline V gene, CDR1 is SGHRS and CDR2 is YFSETQ. DNA for the CDR3: TGCGCCAGCAGCATGGATGTAGGGGCATACCAAGAGACCCAGTACTTC. Translation: CASSMDVGAYQETQYF.

This sequence joins TRBV6-1 and TRBJ2-1; TRBD2 aligns across 10 bases. CDR3 size: 15 residues. The J segment lost 4 bases and the V segment lost 4 bases, leaving 4 bases of the junction unmatched. Germline V gene data show CDR1 as MNHNS and CDR2 as SASEGT. The CDR3 nucleotides read TGTGCCAGCAGTGGACTAGCGGGCCTTTACAATGAGCAGTTCTTC. Its protein product is CASSGLAGLYNEQFF.

This chain uses TRBV27 with TRBJ2-3, with a tentative D call TRBD1 (5 bases). Germline V gene sequence: CDR1 MNHEY, CDR2 SMNVEV (reference sequence). V was trimmed by 5 bases and J by 5 bases, leaving 23 bases between them. The CDR3 is made up of 17 amino acids. In DNA, the CDR3 is TGTGCCAGCAGTCCCCCTACAATGACAGCAGGTGAAGATACGCAGTATTTT. This sequence encodes CASSPPTMTAGEDTQYF.

The genes are TRBV5-1 and TRBJ2-7; D is uncertain. Germline values: CDR1 SGHRS, CDR2 YFSETQ. The CDR3 contains 15 residues. V was cut by 2 bases and J by 2 bases, with 14 bases left in between. The CDR3 bases are TGCGCCAGCAGCTTTGAGGCTATGAGTACCTACGAGCAGTACTTC. Its translation is CASSFEAMSTYEQYF. The variable domain in full, completed from reference TRBV5-1 and TRBJ2-7, reads KAGVTQTPRYLIKTRGQQVTLSCSPISGHRSVSWYQQTPGQGLQFLFEYFSETQRNKGNFPGRFSGRQFSNSRSEMNVSTLELGDSALYLCASSFEAMSTYEQYFGPGTRLTVT.

Only a few counts were recorded for this clonotype. The chain uses TRBV27 and TRBJ2-1; the match to TRBD1 covers 8 bases. Germline CDR1 and CDR2: MNHEY and SMNVEV (reference sequence). V shed 5 bases, J shed 2 bases, and the junction held 8 bases outside the gene matches. CDR3 length: 16 residues. The chain's CDR3 is CASSPPGTGAYNEQFF. The CDR3 region has the DNA TGTGCCAGCAGTCCGCCCGGGACAGGAGCCTACAATGAGCAGTTCTTC.

This clonotype was observed a few times. The V call is TRBV20-1, the J call TRBJ2-7; the D call may be TRBD1 or TRBD2 (5 bases each). Germline V gene data show CDR1 as DFQATT and CDR2 as SNEGSKA (reference sequence). V was pared by 6 bases and J by 2 bases, with 14 bases between. The CDR3 has 13 amino acids. DNA for the CDR3: TGCAGTGCACAACCTCAGGGACCCTACGAGCAGTACTTC. Translated, it gives CSAQPQGPYEQYF.

This clonotype was recorded at least ten times. The chain is built from TRBV29-1 and TRBJ2-1, with D possibly TRBD2 on 5 matching bases. The CDR3 spans 14 residues. V lost 3 bases, J lost 1 base, and 10 bases lay in between. Per the germline V gene, CDR1 is SQVTM and CDR2 is ANQGSEA. Written as DNA, the CDR3 is TGCAGCGTTGAGAGGGAAGATTCCTACAATGAGCAGTTCTTC. This codes for CSVEREDSYNEQFF.

This chain links TRBV5-1 with TRBJ2-3; 11 bases map to TRBD2. Germline V CDR1 and CDR2: SGHRS, YFSETQ. J was trimmed by 2 bases and V by 2 bases; bases with no gene match: 7. This CDR3 has 17 residues. CDR3 amino acids: CASSFPGLADSTDTQYF. The CDR3 DNA follows: TGCGCCAGCAGCTTTCCGGGACTAGCGGACTCCACAGATACGCAGTATTTT.